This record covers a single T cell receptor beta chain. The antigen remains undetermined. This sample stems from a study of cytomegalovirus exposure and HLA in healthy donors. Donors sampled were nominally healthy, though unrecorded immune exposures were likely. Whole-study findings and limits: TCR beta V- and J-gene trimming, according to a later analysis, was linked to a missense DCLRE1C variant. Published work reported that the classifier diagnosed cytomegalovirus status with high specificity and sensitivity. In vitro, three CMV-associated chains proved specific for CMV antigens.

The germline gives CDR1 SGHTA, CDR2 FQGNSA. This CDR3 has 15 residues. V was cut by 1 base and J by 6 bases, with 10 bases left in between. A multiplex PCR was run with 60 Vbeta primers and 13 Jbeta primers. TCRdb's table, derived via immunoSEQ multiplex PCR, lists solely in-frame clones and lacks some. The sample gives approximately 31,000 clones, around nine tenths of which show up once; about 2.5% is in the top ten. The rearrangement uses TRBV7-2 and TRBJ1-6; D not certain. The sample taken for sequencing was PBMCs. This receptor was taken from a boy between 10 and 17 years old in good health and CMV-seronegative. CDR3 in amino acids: CASSLDYAGNSPLHF. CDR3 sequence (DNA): TGTGCCAGCAGCTTAGATTACGCGGGTAATTCACCCCTCCACTTT.